This T cell receptor beta chain was identified during a study of OX40 agonist ivuxolimab in advanced cancers. Study background: Patients received intravenous ivuxolimab every 2 weeks at 0.01 to 10 mg/kg. Head and neck, renal cell, melanoma or hepatocellular carcinoma were the cancers that dose-escalation patients had. Prior anti-PD-1, anti-PD-L1 or anti-CTLA-4 therapy did not bar entry, and about 38% had some. General study points: Part of the nonresponder group also had normalized T-cell clonal expansion that was low.

Method: immunoSEQ multiplex PCR; TCRdb's copy keeps in-frame clones and lacks some. The table has 45,000 to 65,000 clones, about 88% seen once. Worth noting for this clone: Its antigen remains unidentified.

With V trimmed by 4 bases and J by 7 bases, 5 bases remained unmatched. CDR3 length equals 16 residues. CDR1 and CDR2 from the germline V gene are SGDLS and YYNGEE. Sequencing was performed on CD4+ or CD8+ T cells sorted from blood, taken in a trial of the OX40 agonist ivuxolimab. V gene TRBV9 combines with J gene TRBJ2-1, with TRBD2 matching over 16 bases. This clonotype was sampled from an adult with an advanced solid tumor such as melanoma, head and neck, liver or kidney cancer. CDR3 protein: CASSPGLAGGLNEQFF. CDR3 bases: TGTGCCAGCAGCCCGGGACTAGCGGGGGGGCTGAATGAGCAGTTCTTC.